Listed below are T cell receptor beta chains from one sample, sequenced in a study of T-cell reconstitution after alpha-beta-depleted transplantation in children. TCRdb passed the PCR reads through MiXCR, listing each CDR3 protein once. Of around 480,000 distinct CDR3 sequences in the sample, 32% are singletons; the top ten hold approximately 2.3%. The source was PBMCs from the stem cell graft donor, collected from the stem cell graft. These receptors were obtained from a human donor who donated a stem cell graft to a child with aplastic anemia. Each CDR3 is given with its conserved first and last residue. Fields, in order: V gene, clone size, J gene, D gene, CDR3 DNA, CDR3 protein. The D gene is left open where the match is weak. Clone size is stated in some rows and not others, as once, few, many or a class when expanded.

>TRBV18|few|TRBJ1-3|NA
TGTGCCAGCTCACCCGGAGCAGGGATCTCTGGAAACACCATATATTTT
CASSPGAGISGNTIYF
>TRBV7-7|NA|TRBJ2-1|NA
TGTGCCAGCAGCTTAGTTTTTGGTTCCAGTAATGAGCAGTTCTTC
CASSLVFGSSNEQFF
>TRBV20-1|few|TRBJ2-1|NA
TGCAGTGCAAGGGCCTTCGCGGGAGAGCAGTTCTTC
CSARAFAGEQFF
>TRBV5-1|few|TRBJ1-2|NA
TGCGCCAGCAGCCGATTACCGGGCCTCCAAAGCCAAGGTGGCTACACCTTC
CASSRLPGLQSQGGYTF
>TRBV20-1|NA|TRBJ2-3|NA
TGCAGTGCCAAGACACATACGCAGTATTTT
CSAKTHTQYF
>TRBV9|NA|TRBJ1-1|TRBD1
TGTGCCAGCAGCGTTGGGACAGGGTCTCGGGGCACTGAAGCTTTCTTT
CASSVGTGSRGTEAFF
>TRBV4-3|NA|TRBJ1-1|TRBD1
TGCGCCAGCAGCCAAGATTGGCTTGGCAGGGGGAACGGAAACACTGAAGCTTTCTTT
CASSQDWLGRGNGNTEAFF
>TRBV20-1|NA|TRBJ1-4|NA
TGCAGTGCTAGGGGAAACCTTAATGAAAAACTGTTTTTT
CSARGNLNEKLFF
>TRBV24-1|few|TRBJ2-1|TRBD1
TGTGCCACCAGTGAACCGGACAGGACCACCGACAATGAGCAGTTCTTC
CATSEPDRTTDNEQFF
>TRBV5-1|few|TRBJ1-3|NA
TGCGCCAGCAGCTTGGGGACCCCGCGTGGAAACACCATATATTTT
CASSLGTPRGNTIYF
>TRBV12-3/TRBV12-4|NA|TRBJ2-5|TRBD2
TGTGCCAGCAGCCAACAACTAGCGGGAGCGGGAGAGACCCAGTACTTC
CASSQQLAGAGETQYF
>TRBV7-8|few|TRBJ1-1|TRBD1
TGTGCCAGCAGCTCCCGTTCGACAGGGGGTAACCCTGAAGCTTTCTTT
CASSSRSTGGNPEAFF
>TRBV7-2|NA|TRBJ1-5|NA
TGTGCCAGCAGCAGACAGAGGAATCAGCCCCAGCATTTT
CASSRQRNQPQHF
>TRBV20-1|many|TRBJ2-7|NA
TGCAGTGCTAGACGTCTCGCTCGGGAGCTTTCGGAGCAGTACTTC
CSARRLARELSEQYF
>TRBV5-6|few|TRBJ1-5|NA
TGTGCCAGCAGCTTGATTGGGGGCAATCAGCCCCAGCATTTT
CASSLIGGNQPQHF
>TRBV24-1|few|TRBJ2-2|NA
TGTGCCACCAGTGATCCAGGACAGTTAACCGGGGAGCTGTTTTTT
CATSDPGQLTGELFF
>TRBV9|NA|TRBJ1-1|NA
TGTGCCAGCAGCGCCCGCCCGCCAGACATGAACACTGAAGCTTTCTTT
CASSARPPDMNTEAFF
>TRBV12-3/TRBV12-4|NA|TRBJ1-4|TRBD1
TGTGCCAGCAGCCTCTCAGGGGGGGAAGGTGAAAAACTGTTTTTT
CASSLSGGEGEKLFF
>TRBV20-1|few|TRBJ2-1|NA
TGCAGTGCTAGAGGGTGGGGGCGCGGAAGAAACAATGAGCAGTTCTTC
CSARGWGRGRNNEQFF
>TRBV12-3/TRBV12-4|NA|TRBJ2-7|TRBD1
TGTGCCAGCAGTCCGAATGACAGGGGCAACGAGCAGTACTTC
CASSPNDRGNEQYF
>TRBV18|NA|TRBJ1-5|NA
TGTGCCAGCTCACCACAACGCGATCGGAGTAATCAGCCCCAGCATTTT
CASSPQRDRSNQPQHF
>TRBV3-1|NA|TRBJ1-1|NA
TGTGCCAGCAGCCAAGGGTCTTTATCAGTTGAAGCTTTCTTT
CASSQGSLSVEAFF
>TRBV18|few|TRBJ2-2|NA
TGTGCCAGCTCACCACTCGGGGGGCAGAACACCGGGGAGCTGTTTTTT
CASSPLGGQNTGELFF
>TRBV7-2|NA|TRBJ1-1|TRBD1
TGTGCCAGCAGCAACCTCAATTACAGGGGGAACACTGAAGCTTTCTTT
CASSNLNYRGNTEAFF
>TRBV20-1|NA|TRBJ1-5|NA
TGCAGTGCTAGAGATCGAGGGCCTAGTCAGCCCCAGCATTTT
CSARDRGPSQPQHF
>TRBV6-2/TRBV6-3|NA|TRBJ2-1|TRBD1
TGTGCCAGCAGACTACAGGGGGCAGGCGGGATCTACAATGAGCAGTTCTTC
CASRLQGAGGIYNEQFF
>TRBV12-3/TRBV12-4|NA|TRBJ2-2|TRBD2
TGTGCCAGCAGTTTTGAGGGGAGGGTCGGGGAGCTGTTTTTT
CASSFEGRVGELFF
>TRBV12-3/TRBV12-4|NA|TRBJ2-3|NA
TGTGCCAGCAGTCCTCCGGACACCTTCGGAGATACGCAGTATTTT
CASSPPDTFGDTQYF
>TRBV7-8|NA|TRBJ1-2|TRBD1
TGTGCCAGCAGCCCATATACCCCTACAGGGGTCGCCCCGGGCTACACCTTC
CASSPYTPTGVAPGYTF
>TRBV9|NA|TRBJ2-3|NA
TGTGCCAGCAGCGAAATCGTTAGCGCGGAGGCAGATACGCAGTATTTT
CASSEIVSAEADTQYF
>TRBV9|few|TRBJ1-5|NA
TGTGCCAGCAGCGAGGGCCCTGGGTGGCATCAGCCCCAGCATTTT
CASSEGPGWHQPQHF
>TRBV20-1|NA|TRBJ1-3|NA
TGCAGTGCCCTATACGGGAGCTCTGGAAACACCATATATTTT
CSALYGSSGNTIYF
>TRBV9|NA|TRBJ2-3|NA
TGTGCCAGCACTGGATCCCGCACAGATACGCAGTATTTT
CASTGSRTDTQYF
>TRBV20-1|few|TRBJ2-3|TRBD1
TGCAGTGCTAACCCGGGACAGGGGTTGACAGATACGCAGTATTTT
CSANPGQGLTDTQYF
>TRBV12-3/TRBV12-4|few|TRBJ2-1|NA
TGTGCCAGCAGTTTAAGGGGGTGGAGCTCCTACAATGAGCAGTTCTTC
CASSLRGWSSYNEQFF
>TRBV30|once|TRBJ2-3|TRBD2
TGTGCCTGGAGTCTAAGCGGGAGGGAGGATACGCAGTATTTT
CAWSLSGREDTQYF
>TRBV20-1|few|TRBJ2-1|TRBD1
TGCAGTGCCTCCGGGACAGGGGGCTACAATGAGCAGTTCTTC
CSASGTGGYNEQFF
>TRBV5-8|few|TRBJ1-1|TRBD1
TGTGCCAGCAGCTCCGACAGGGGGCAAGTGAACACTGAAGCTTTCTTT
CASSSDRGQVNTEAFF
>TRBV19|NA|TRBJ1-5|TRBD1
TGTGCCAGCCGGGACAGGGGGGTTCAGCCCCAGCATTTT
CASRDRGVQPQHF
>TRBV4-3|once|TRBJ2-2|NA
TGCGCCAGCAGCCAAGTAGGGGTAGACACCGGGGAGCTGTTTTTT
CASSQVGVDTGELFF
>TRBV13|NA|TRBJ2-5|TRBD2
TGTGCCAGCAGCCAACTAGCGGGACCCTCGTACTTC
CASSQLAGPSYF
>TRBV5-1|NA|TRBJ1-4|TRBD1
TGCGCCAGCAGCTTGGGGGGACAGAGCTTAAATGAAAAACTGTTTTTT
CASSLGGQSLNEKLFF
>TRBV20-1|few|TRBJ2-1|TRBD1
TGCAGTGCCACCGGGACAGGGATTTTCTACAATGAGCAGTTCTTC
CSATGTGIFYNEQFF
>TRBV5-6|many|TRBJ2-5|NA
TGTGCCAGCAGCTCCCTAGAGACCCAGTACTTC
CASSSLETQYF
>TRBV7-9|NA|TRBJ2-7|TRBD1
TGTGCCAGCAGCTTAGGACAGGGAGTCGACGAGCAGTACTTC
CASSLGQGVDEQYF
>TRBV15|NA|TRBJ1-4|NA
TGTGCCACCAGCAGAGATCTAGGACAGCGGCGCCCGGGAAAACTGTTTTTT
CATSRDLGQRRPGKLFF
>TRBV5-1|few|TRBJ2-5|TRBD2
TGCGCCAGCAGCAGGACTAGCGGGGTCCAAGAGACCCAGTACTTC
CASSRTSGVQETQYF